This T cell receptor (beta chain) derives from a study of blood T cell repertoires in COVID-19. Study details: Sources were T cells, B-cell-depleted T cells, or PBMCs; the material itself was cDNA or gDNA.

J gave up 0 bases and V 2 bases, and 7 bases lay outside the gene matches. The V gene's germline CDR1 is SGHTA and CDR2 FQGNSA. This CDR3 region has 18 residues. Here immunoSEQ multiplex PCR was the method, and the copy in TCRdb shows in-frame clones only, minus some. The sample contains about 94,000 clones, about four fifths of which appear only once. The V and J genes are TRBV7-2 and TRBJ2-7, with TRBD2 matching 13 bases. The sequenced material came from peripheral blood. The sequence was collected from a human donor in a cohort sampled during active COVID-19. The CDR3, as DNA: TGTGCCAGCAGCTTACCCCCGACTAGCGGGAGGAGCTCCTACGAGCAGTACTTC. Its protein product is CASSLPPTSGRSSYEQYF.